This TCR beta chain was sequenced in a study of beta chain features in type 1 diabetes. This clone was recorded a few times. What it binds is unknown. The CDR3 length is 17 residues. CDR1 SEHNR and CDR2 FQNEAQ come from the germline V gene (reference sequence). Trimming cost V 1 base and J 2 bases; bases outside gene matches: 6. Whole-study results and caveats: Within each of all four CD4+ subsets, Type 1 diabetes patients had TCRB CDR3s that were moderately but significantly shorter. Here, the possible influence of HLA type (on TCRB rearrangement) remained unresolved.

The sequenced template was cDNA made from the entire isolated RNA. Sequenced by immunoSEQ multiplex PCR; TCRdb stores in-frame clones only, minus some. In the table there are over 650,000 clones, over 12% of which are singletons. This receptor was taken from a young man with type 1 diabetes. The material sequenced was naive CD4+ T cells from blood. The chain recombines TRBV7-9 with TRBJ2-1; 9 bases are shared with TRBD2. Here the CDR3 DNA reads TGTGCCAGCAGCTTAGGTCACGCTAGCGGGGCCTACAATGAGCAGTTCTTC. Protein: CASSLGHASGAYNEQFF. The variable domain in full, with the rest retrieved from reference TRBV7-9 and TRBJ2-1, is DTGVSQNPRHKITKRGQNVTFRCDPISEHNRLYWYRQTLGQGPEFLTYFQNEAQLEKSRLLSDRFSAERPKGSFSTLEIQRTEQGDSAMYLCASSLGHASGAYNEQFFGPGTRLTVL.